The 10 T cell receptor beta chains presented below share a single source sample, sequenced in a study of blood T cell repertoires in COVID-19. Only in-frame clones appear in the TCRdb table, and some are missing; sequencing was by immunoSEQ multiplex PCR. Here the sample spans under 85,000 clones, about four fifths being singletons. Sequences were obtained from peripheral blood. The receptors stem from a man older than 75 with active or convalescent COVID-19.

DNA of the CDR3: TGTGCCAGCAGTGCGGCAGCGAAGCCCTACGAGCAGTACTTC. Amino acid sequence: CASSAAAKPYEQYF. The rearrangement uses TRBV2 and TRBJ2-7; D gene ambiguous. Germline-derived CDR1 and CDR2 are SNHLY and FYNNEI. This CDR3 region has 14 residues. V was shortened by 4 bases and J by 2 bases, with 12 bases between the two germline ends.

The chain carries TRBV29-1 and TRBJ2-1, with TRBD2 as a possible D gene (6 bases). V lost 5 bases to trimming and J lost 9 bases, with 14 bases between them. There are 12 residues in the CDR3. Germline CDR1 SQVTM, CDR2 ANQGSEA. The CDR3 loop reads CSVWEERGEQFF. In nucleotides, the CDR3 is TGCAGCGTTTGGGAGGAGCGCGGTGAGCAGTTCTTC.

This clone has a handful of counts. As DNA, the CDR3 is TGTGCCAGCAGTAAAAAACCGGGACAGGGCGCCTCTAACTATGGCTACACCTTC. Protein: CASSKKPGQGASNYGYTF. The chain employs TRBV27 and TRBJ1-2; 9 bases are a match to TRBD1. J was trimmed by 0 bases and V by 5 bases; bases with no gene match: 13. The CDR3 is 18 residues long. Germline CDR1 MNHEY, CDR2 SMNVEV (reference sequence).

V gene TRBV27 combines with J gene TRBJ1-6, with a weak D call TRBD1 (5 bases). This CDR3 comprises 15 residues. The germline V and J ends were trimmed by 7 bases and 3 bases, with 13 bases remaining between them. Germline assignment: CDR1 MNHEY and CDR2 SMNVEV (reference sequence). CDR3 sequence: CASNQAGLYNSPLHF. Here the CDR3 DNA reads TGTGCCAGCAATCAAGCGGGACTCTATAATTCACCCCTCCACTTT.

The gene calls are TRBV6-5 and TRBJ2-2; 7 nucleotides match TRBD1. This CDR3 comprises 14 residues. Trimming cost V 6 bases and J 5 bases; bases outside gene matches: 6. The germline V gene encodes CDR1 MNHEY and CDR2 SVGAGI. CDR3 DNA sequence: TGTGCCAGCAGATATAACAGGGGAACCGGGGAGCTGTTTTTT. Its translation: CASRYNRGTGELFF.

This chain links TRBV29-1 with TRBJ2-1; D gene unclear. The length of the CDR3 is 12 residues. V was cut by 7 bases and J by 4 bases, with 11 bases left in between. The V gene's germline CDR1 is SQVTM and CDR2 ANQGSEA. The CDR3 DNA sequence: TGCAGCGCTACACAGTTTTACAATGAGCAGTTCTTC. It codes for CSATQFYNEQFF.

The chain joins TRBV28 to TRBJ2-7; perhaps TRBD1 as D (7 bases). The CDR3 runs to 16 residues. The V gene lost 1 base and the J gene lost 4 bases, with 17 bases spanning the gap. Looked up from germline, CDR1 is MDHEN and CDR2 is SYDVKM. The CDR3 nucleotides are TGTGCCAGCAGTTTATTTGGCAGGGGGGTTCTGTACGAGCAGTACTTC. As protein: CASSLFGRGVLYEQYF.

This clone was counted only a few times. The chain joins TRBV28 to TRBJ1-5; D is unresolved. In germline, CDR1 is MDHEN, CDR2 SYDVKM. The CDR3 runs to 17 residues. Trimming took off 1 base at V and 0 bases at J, with 13 bases between the two ends. The CDR3 loop reads CASSLSSGVYSNQPQHF. DNA for the CDR3: TGTGCCAGCAGTTTATCGAGTGGAGTTTATAGCAATCAGCCCCAGCATTTT.

The CDR3, as DNA: TGCGCCAGCAGCTTGCTACAGGGAGTGAATGAGCAGTTCTTC. Its translation is CASSLLQGVNEQFF. This sequence joins TRBV5-1 and TRBJ2-1, with a tentative D call TRBD1 (6 bases). V lost 1 base to trimming and J lost 7 bases, with 12 bases between them. Germline values: CDR1 SGHRS, CDR2 YFSETQ. The CDR3 runs to 14 residues.

This clone was detected only once. The rearrangement links TRBV28 to TRBJ1-4; D unresolved. Germline V gene sequence: CDR1 MDHEN, CDR2 SYDVKM. The V and J ends lost 5 bases and 8 bases respectively, with 15 bases between them. The CDR3 is 14 residues long. In DNA form, the CDR3 reads TGTGCCAGCAGTCCCGGCGCGGGGTGGGAAAAACTGTTTTTT. This translates into CASSPGAGWEKLFF.